This T cell receptor (beta chain) was retrieved from a study of shared clonotypes between healthy human individuals. Overall study findings and caveats: Larger estimated richness was generally seen in naive subsets than in memory subsets.

A note on this clone: The antigen is unknown.

The data were produced by immunoSEQ multiplex PCR, yet TCRdb's version contains in-frame clones alone and is incomplete. The repertoire holds around 320,000 clones, with more than 75% as singletons. Germline V lookup: CDR1 MNHNS, CDR2 SASEGT. The CDR3 loop spans 14 amino acids. Trimming shortened V by 4 bases and J by 7 bases, and 14 bases separated the two germline ends. The chain uses TRBV6-1 and TRBJ2-1, with D possibly TRBD2 on 6 matching bases. The sequence derives from a man younger than 35 in good health. What was sequenced was memory CD8+ T cells sorted from blood. Specified subset: CD45RO+ cells pooled with CCR7-negative TemRA cells. DNA of the CDR3: TGTGCCAGCAGTGTCTTACTGAGCGGGAATGAGCAGTTCTTC. The encoded protein is CASSVLLSGNEQFF.